The present T cell receptor beta chain was sequenced within a study of cytomegalovirus exposure and HLA in healthy donors. TCRdb's copy holds only in-frame clones and misses some; the assay was immunoSEQ multiplex PCR. The sample lists about 220,000 clones; approximately 88% were seen once. The V segment lost 5 bases and the J segment 4 bases; nucleotides outside the gene matches: 8. From germline, CDR1 is SGHAT and CDR2 FQNNGV. CDR3 length: 16 amino acids. The sample consisted of PBMCs. The gene calls are TRBV11-2 and TRBJ1-2; 12 nucleotides line up with TRBD1. The TCR originated in a woman aged 25 to 39 in good health and CMV-seropositive. This CDR3 reads CASSPWDRGPGYGYTF. The CDR3 DNA reads as TGTGCCAGCAGCCCCTGGGACAGGGGGCCAGGCTATGGCTACACCTTC.